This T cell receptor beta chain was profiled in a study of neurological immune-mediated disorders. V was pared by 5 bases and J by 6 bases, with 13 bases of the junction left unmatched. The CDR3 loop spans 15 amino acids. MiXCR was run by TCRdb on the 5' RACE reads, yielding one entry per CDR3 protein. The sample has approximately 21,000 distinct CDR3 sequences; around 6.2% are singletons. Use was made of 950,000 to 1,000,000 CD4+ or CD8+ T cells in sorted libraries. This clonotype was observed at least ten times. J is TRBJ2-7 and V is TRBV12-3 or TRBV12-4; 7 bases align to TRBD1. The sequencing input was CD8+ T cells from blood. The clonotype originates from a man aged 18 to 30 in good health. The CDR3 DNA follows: TGTGCCAGCAGTCCAGGGACAGCACTTCCCTCCGAGCAGTACTTC. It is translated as CASSPGTALPSEQYF.